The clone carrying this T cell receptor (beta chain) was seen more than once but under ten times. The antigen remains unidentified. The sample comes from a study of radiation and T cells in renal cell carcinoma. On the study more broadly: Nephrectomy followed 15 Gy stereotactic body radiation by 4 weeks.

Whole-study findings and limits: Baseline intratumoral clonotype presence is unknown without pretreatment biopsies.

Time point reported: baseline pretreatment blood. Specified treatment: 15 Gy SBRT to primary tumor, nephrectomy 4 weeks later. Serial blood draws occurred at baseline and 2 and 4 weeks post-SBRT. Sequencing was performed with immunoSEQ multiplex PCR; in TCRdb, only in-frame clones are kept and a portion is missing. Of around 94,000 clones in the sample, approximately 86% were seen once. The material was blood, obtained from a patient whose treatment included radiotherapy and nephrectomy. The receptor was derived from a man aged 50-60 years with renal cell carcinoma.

The CDR3 nucleotides are TGTGCCAGCGTGGACAGGGGTAATGGCTACACCTTC. Protein sequence: CASVDRGNGYTF. The rearrangement joins TRBV28 to TRBJ1-2; 9 bases agree with TRBD1. The V and J ends lost 8 bases and 6 bases, in that order; junction bases with no gene match: 4. Looked up from germline, CDR1 is MDHEN and CDR2 is SYDVKM. The CDR3 length is 12 residues.